In its sample, the clone carrying this T cell receptor (beta chain) was seen a few times. Its antigen is still unknown. The J segment lost 4 bases and the V segment lost 5 bases, leaving 10 bases of the junction unmatched. The germline V gene encodes CDR1 LNHDA and CDR2 SQIVND (reference sequence). The CDR3 is 15 amino acids. This entry comes from a study of cytomegalovirus exposure and HLA in healthy donors. Findings of the study overall: In a later analysis, specific HLA alleles were associated with 15,000 or so TCR beta sequences at a 0.05 false discovery rate. The study flagged about 160 TCR beta chains as cytomegalovirus-associated.

With 60 Vbeta and 13 Jbeta primers, the PCR was carried out. Produced via immunoSEQ multiplex PCR; TCRdb's table is partial and in-frame only. Here the sample spans roughly 100,000 clones, around 75% being singletons. What was sequenced was PBMCs. This chain uses TRBV19 with TRBJ2-7; 8 bases map to TRBD2. The TCR was taken from a man younger than 40 in good health and CMV-seropositive. The CDR3 bases are TGTGCCAGTAGTGCAAGAGCGGGGGACTTATACGAGCAGTACTTC. It specifies CASSARAGDLYEQYF.